Listed here is a single TCR beta chain. Its antigen is unidentified. The authors made TCR beta libraries by quantitative 5'-RACE with molecular barcodes. TCRdb recomputed calls from the 5' RACE reads with MiXCR, one row per CDR3 protein. This table has 270,000 or so distinct CDR3 sequences, 15% to 20% appearing once. The entry originates in a study of CD8 T cells in ankylosing spondylitis. Study results and caveats: Certain motif variants had earlier been reported in reactive arthritis synovial fluid and blood. Clones linked to disease were reported to show significant enrichment in matched ankylosing spondylitis synovial fluid. Characteristic, it appeared, of ankylosing spondylitis blood was a TCR beta motif of fewer than 10 highly homologous variants.

This CDR3 is built from 16 residues. The germline V and J ends were trimmed by 3 bases and 0 bases, with 13 bases remaining between them. Germline V gene data show CDR1 as SGHKS and CDR2 as YYEKEE (reference sequence). Sequenced material: blood, either unsorted or a sorted T cell fraction (not recorded which). This TCR derives from a male donor with ankylosing spondylitis or in good health (not recorded which). This chain joins TRBV5-5 and TRBJ1-5, with D possibly being TRBD1 (6 bases). The CDR3 DNA follows: TGTGCCAGCAGCTCCGGGGGCCTATATAGCAATCAGCCCCAGCATTTT. Translating it yields CASSSGGLYSNQPQHF. The complete variable domain, with remaining parts taken from reference TRBV5-5 and TRBJ1-5, reads DAGVTQSPTHLIKTRGQQVTLRCSPISGHKSVSWYQQVLGQGPQFIFQYYEKEERGRGNFPDRFSARQFPNYSSELNVNALLLGDSALYLCASSSGGLYSNQPQHFGDGTRLSIL.